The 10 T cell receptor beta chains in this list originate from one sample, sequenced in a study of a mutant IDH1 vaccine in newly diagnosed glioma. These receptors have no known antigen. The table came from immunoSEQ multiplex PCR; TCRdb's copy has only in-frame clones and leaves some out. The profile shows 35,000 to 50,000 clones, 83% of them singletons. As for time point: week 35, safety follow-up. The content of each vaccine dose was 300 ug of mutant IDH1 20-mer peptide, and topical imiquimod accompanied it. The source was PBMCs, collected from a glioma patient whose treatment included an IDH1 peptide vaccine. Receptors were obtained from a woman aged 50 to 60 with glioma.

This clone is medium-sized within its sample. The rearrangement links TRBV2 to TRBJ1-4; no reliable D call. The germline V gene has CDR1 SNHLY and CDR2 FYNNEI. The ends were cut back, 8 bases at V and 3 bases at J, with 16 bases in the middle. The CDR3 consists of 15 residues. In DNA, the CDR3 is TGTGCCAGCTCGGCGGGGTTGATGGCTAATGAAAAACTGTTTTTT. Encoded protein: CASSAGLMANEKLFF.

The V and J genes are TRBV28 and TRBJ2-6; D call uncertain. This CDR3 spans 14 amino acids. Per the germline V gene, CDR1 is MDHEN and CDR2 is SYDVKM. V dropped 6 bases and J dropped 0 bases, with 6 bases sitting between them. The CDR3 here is CASRQGSGANVLTF. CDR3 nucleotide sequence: TGTGCCAGCAGGCAAGGCTCTGGGGCCAACGTCCTGACTTTC.

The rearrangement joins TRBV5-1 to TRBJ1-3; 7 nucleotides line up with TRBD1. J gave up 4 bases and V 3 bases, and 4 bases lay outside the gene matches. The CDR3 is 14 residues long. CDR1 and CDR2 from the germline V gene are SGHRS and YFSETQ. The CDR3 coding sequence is TGCGCCAGCAGCTCGACAGGGAAGGGAAACACCATATATTTT. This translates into CASSSTGKGNTIYF.

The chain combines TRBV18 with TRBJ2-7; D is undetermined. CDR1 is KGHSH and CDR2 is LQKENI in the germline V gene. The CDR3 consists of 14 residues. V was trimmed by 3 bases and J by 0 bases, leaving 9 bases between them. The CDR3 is CASSPQSLSYEQYF. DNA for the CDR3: TGTGCCAGCTCACCCCAATCACTCTCCTACGAGCAGTACTTC.

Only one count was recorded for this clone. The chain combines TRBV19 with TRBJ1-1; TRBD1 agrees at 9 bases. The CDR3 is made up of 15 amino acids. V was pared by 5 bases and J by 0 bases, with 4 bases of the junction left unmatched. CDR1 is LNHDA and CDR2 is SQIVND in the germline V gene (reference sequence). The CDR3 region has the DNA TGTGCCAGTAGTCCCGGACAGGGGATGAACACTGAAGCTTTCTTT. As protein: CASSPGQGMNTEAFF.

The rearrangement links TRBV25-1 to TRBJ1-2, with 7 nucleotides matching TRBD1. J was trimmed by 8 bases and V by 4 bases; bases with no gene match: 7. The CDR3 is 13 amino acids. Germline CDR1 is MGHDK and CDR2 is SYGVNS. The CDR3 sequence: CASSGDRAAGYTF. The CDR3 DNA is TGTGCCAGCAGTGGCGACAGGGCTGCGGGCTACACCTTC.

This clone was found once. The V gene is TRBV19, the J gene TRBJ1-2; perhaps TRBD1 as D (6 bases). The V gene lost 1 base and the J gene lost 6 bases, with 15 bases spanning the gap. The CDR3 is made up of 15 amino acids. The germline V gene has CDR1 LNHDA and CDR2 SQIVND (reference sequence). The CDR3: CASSIGGRGFNGYTF. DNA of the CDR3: TGTGCCAGTAGTATAGGGGGCAGGGGATTTAATGGCTACACCTTC.

CDR3 protein: CASQFDLGGQPQHF. Here the CDR3 DNA reads TGTGCCAGCCAATTTGACCTAGGCGGTCAGCCCCAGCATTTT. The chain has TRBV2 and TRBJ1-5; the D is unclear. The CDR3 consists of 14 residues. Germline CDR1 is SNHLY and CDR2 is FYNNEI. V gave up 8 bases and J gave up 6 bases, with 17 bases separating them.

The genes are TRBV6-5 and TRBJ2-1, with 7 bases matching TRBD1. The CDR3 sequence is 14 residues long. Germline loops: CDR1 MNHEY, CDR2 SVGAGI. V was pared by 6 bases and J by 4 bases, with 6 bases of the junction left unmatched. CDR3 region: CASSSWTGYNEQFF. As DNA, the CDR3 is TGTGCCAGCAGCTCCTGGACAGGTTACAATGAGCAGTTCTTC.

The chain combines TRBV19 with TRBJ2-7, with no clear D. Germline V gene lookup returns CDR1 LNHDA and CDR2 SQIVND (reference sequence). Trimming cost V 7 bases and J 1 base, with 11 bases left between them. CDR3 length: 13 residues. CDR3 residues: CASKPTNSYEQYF. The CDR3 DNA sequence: TGTGCCAGTAAACCAACCAATTCCTACGAGCAGTACTTC.